The rows below give T cell receptor beta chains drawn from one sample of a study of brain T cells in children with intractable seizures. Method: immunoSEQ multiplex PCR; TCRdb's copy keeps in-frame clones and lacks some. In the table there are about 64,000 clones, 90% to 96% of which are singletons. This specimen consisted of peripheral blood, obtained at surgery. These receptor sequences come from a boy younger than two with focal cortical dysplasia and intractable seizures. Each CDR3 is given with its conserved first and last residue. The D gene is left open where the match is weak. Size tells how often a clone was seen (once, few, many) or the class of an expanded clone, and some rows leave it out.

CDR3nt: TGTGCCAGCAGTTCTCACCTGCAGGGGGCGTTTAGCGAGCAGTACTTC; CDR3aa: CASSSHLQGAFSEQYF; j_gene: TRBJ2-7; d_gene: TRBD1; v_gene: TRBV28; abundance: NA
CDR3nt: TGTGCCAGCAGTTATAAGGCAGATACGCAGTATTTT; CDR3aa: CASSYKADTQYF; j_gene: TRBJ2-3; d_gene: NA; v_gene: TRBV6-2/TRBV6-3; abundance: NA
CDR3nt: TGTGCCAGTAGTAAGACAGAAATGAACACTGAAGCTTTCTTT; CDR3aa: CASSKTEMNTEAFF; j_gene: TRBJ1-1; d_gene: NA; v_gene: TRBV19; abundance: NA
CDR3nt: TGTGCCAGCAGCTTATCCAGGGCTCAAGAGACCCAGTACTTC; CDR3aa: CASSLSRAQETQYF; j_gene: TRBJ2-5; d_gene: NA; v_gene: TRBV7-2; abundance: NA
CDR3nt: TGTGCCAGCAGTGAAGCGAGGGGGATACGTAGAAAACTGTTTTTT; CDR3aa: CASSEARGIRRKLFF; j_gene: TRBJ1-4; d_gene: NA; v_gene: TRBV6-1; abundance: once
CDR3nt: TGTGCCAGCAGCTTAGGAGCCCAGTACTTC; CDR3aa: CASSLGAQYF; j_gene: TRBJ2-7; d_gene: NA; v_gene: TRBV7-3; abundance: NA
CDR3nt: TGTGCCAGCAGTTTAACAGGGGGCCCCTACAATGAGCAGTTCTTC; CDR3aa: CASSLTGGPYNEQFF; j_gene: TRBJ2-1; d_gene: TRBD1; v_gene: TRBV27; abundance: NA
CDR3nt: TGTGCCAGCAGCTCAGGAGGGGGGATTTGGGAGCAGTACTTC; CDR3aa: CASSSGGGIWEQYF; j_gene: TRBJ2-7; d_gene: NA; v_gene: TRBV11-2; abundance: NA
CDR3nt: TGCGCCAGCAGTGATTCCGGGACTAGTGTTCTAGATACGCAGTATTTT; CDR3aa: CASSDSGTSVLDTQYF; j_gene: TRBJ2-3; d_gene: TRBD2; v_gene: TRBV10-1; abundance: NA
CDR3nt: TGTGCCAGCAGCTTGACAGTGTACAATCAGCCCCAGCATTTT; CDR3aa: CASSLTVYNQPQHF; j_gene: TRBJ1-5; d_gene: NA; v_gene: TRBV7-2; abundance: NA
CDR3nt: TGTGCCAGCAGTTTGGTCGGTGAGCAGTTCTTC; CDR3aa: CASSLVGEQFF; j_gene: TRBJ2-1; d_gene: NA; v_gene: TRBV12-3/TRBV12-4; abundance: NA
CDR3nt: TGTGCCAGCAGCTCGGGTCCGGGAGGCCTTACCTACGAGCAGTACTTC; CDR3aa: CASSSGPGGLTYEQYF; j_gene: TRBJ2-7; d_gene: TRBD2; v_gene: TRBV7-2; abundance: NA
CDR3nt: TGTGCCAGCAGCCCTACAGGCGCAACTAATGAAAAACTGTTTTTT; CDR3aa: CASSPTGATNEKLFF; j_gene: TRBJ1-4; d_gene: NA; v_gene: TRBV3-1/TRBV3-2; abundance: NA
CDR3nt: TGTGCCAGCAGCCAATCGAGCCTCTCTGGAAACACCATATATTTT; CDR3aa: CASSQSSLSGNTIYF; j_gene: TRBJ1-3; d_gene: NA; v_gene: TRBV16; abundance: NA
CDR3nt: TGTGCCAGCAGCGACTACATGGGAAACACCATATATTTT; CDR3aa: CASSDYMGNTIYF; j_gene: TRBJ1-3; d_gene: NA; v_gene: TRBV6-6; abundance: NA
CDR3nt: TGTGCCAGCAGCTGGTGGCGCTCGCAGAGCTACAATGAGCAGTTCTTC; CDR3aa: CASSWWRSQSYNEQFF; j_gene: TRBJ2-1; d_gene: NA; v_gene: TRBV5-6; abundance: once
CDR3nt: TGTGCCAGTAGGCAGGGGGCGGAGGAAAAACTGTTTTTT; CDR3aa: CASRQGAEEKLFF; j_gene: TRBJ1-4; d_gene: TRBD1; v_gene: TRBV19; abundance: NA
CDR3nt: TGTGCTAGTGGCCTCCCGGGACTAGGAATGGGGGGGGAGACCCAGTACTTC; CDR3aa: CASGLPGLGMGGETQYF; j_gene: TRBJ2-5; d_gene: TRBD2; v_gene: TRBV12-5; abundance: NA
CDR3nt: TGTGCCAGCAGCCCTCGCGACCGGCCATTGAACACTGAAGCTTTCTTT; CDR3aa: CASSPRDRPLNTEAFF; j_gene: TRBJ1-1; d_gene: NA; v_gene: TRBV5-4; abundance: few
CDR3nt: TGTGCCAGCAGCCCGGGACTAAACATTCAGTACTTC; CDR3aa: CASSPGLNIQYF; j_gene: TRBJ2-4; d_gene: NA; v_gene: TRBV3-1/TRBV3-2; abundance: NA
CDR3nt: TGTGCCAGCAGCTTTGGCTATGGCTACACCTTC; CDR3aa: CASSFGYGYTF; j_gene: TRBJ1-2; d_gene: NA; v_gene: TRBV7-2; abundance: NA
CDR3nt: TGTGCCAGCAGCCGTCGACTAACCTACTACGAGCAGTACTTC; CDR3aa: CASSRRLTYYEQYF; j_gene: TRBJ2-7; d_gene: NA; v_gene: TRBV14; abundance: NA
CDR3nt: TGTGCCAGCAGCTTGGGGACCCTGAACACCGGGGAGCTGTTTTTT; CDR3aa: CASSLGTLNTGELFF; j_gene: TRBJ2-2; d_gene: NA; v_gene: TRBV5-4; abundance: NA
CDR3nt: TGCGCCAGCAGCCAAGATCTCCTAGCGGGAGAGGAAGAGCAGTACTTC; CDR3aa: CASSQDLLAGEEEQYF; j_gene: TRBJ2-7; d_gene: TRBD2; v_gene: TRBV4-3; abundance: NA
CDR3nt: TGTGCCAGCAGTCTTGGGACACCCTTTAGCACAGATACGCAGTATTTT; CDR3aa: CASSLGTPFSTDTQYF; j_gene: TRBJ2-3; d_gene: NA; v_gene: TRBV27; abundance: NA
CDR3nt: TGTGCCAGCAGTTACGATGTTTACTTCACAGATACGCAGTATTTT; CDR3aa: CASSYDVYFTDTQYF; j_gene: TRBJ2-3; d_gene: NA; v_gene: TRBV6-5; abundance: NA
CDR3nt: TGTGCCAGCAGTGACCGAACTAGCGGGGTAGGCGAGCAGTACTTC; CDR3aa: CASSDRTSGVGEQYF; j_gene: TRBJ2-7; d_gene: TRBD2; v_gene: TRBV2; abundance: NA
CDR3nt: TGTGCCAGCAGCCGACTAGGGGAGACCCAGTACTTC; CDR3aa: CASSRLGETQYF; j_gene: TRBJ2-5; d_gene: NA; v_gene: TRBV5-6; abundance: NA
CDR3nt: TGTGCCAGCAGGGAAAGTGGAAAGTCCTACGAGCAGTACTTC; CDR3aa: CASRESGKSYEQYF; j_gene: TRBJ2-7; d_gene: NA; v_gene: TRBV7-2; abundance: NA
CDR3nt: TGTGCCAGCAGTTACTCGATTGGGGGCGGCTACACCTTC; CDR3aa: CASSYSIGGGYTF; j_gene: TRBJ1-2; d_gene: NA; v_gene: TRBV6-2/TRBV6-3; abundance: NA
CDR3nt: TGTGCCAGCAGCTTGGGGCTAGCGGGGGGCCGCCCTCAAGAGACCCAGTACTTC; CDR3aa: CASSLGLAGGRPQETQYF; j_gene: TRBJ2-5; d_gene: TRBD2; v_gene: TRBV5-8; abundance: NA
CDR3nt: TGTGCCAGCAGTTCGGGACTAGCGGGATCCCTTCAAGAGACCCAGTACTTC; CDR3aa: CASSSGLAGSLQETQYF; j_gene: TRBJ2-5; d_gene: TRBD2; v_gene: TRBV28; abundance: NA
CDR3nt: TGTGCCAGCAGTTTATCGATTTTAGGACAGTGGGGCAATGAGCAGTTCTTC; CDR3aa: CASSLSILGQWGNEQFF; j_gene: TRBJ2-1; d_gene: NA; v_gene: TRBV27; abundance: NA
CDR3nt: TGCGCCAGCAGCCAAGATCAGGGACTCGAAGCTTTCTTT; CDR3aa: CASSQDQGLEAFF; j_gene: TRBJ1-1; d_gene: NA; v_gene: TRBV4-1; abundance: NA
CDR3nt: TGTGCCAGCAGCTTAGTCGGTCGAAACAATGAGCAGTTCTTC; CDR3aa: CASSLVGRNNEQFF; j_gene: TRBJ2-1; d_gene: NA; v_gene: TRBV7-2; abundance: NA
CDR3nt: TGTGCCATCAGTGCCGAGGACCCGGGACAGGGGAGCGAGCAGTACTTC; CDR3aa: CAISAEDPGQGSEQYF; j_gene: TRBJ2-7; d_gene: TRBD1; v_gene: TRBV10-3; abundance: NA
CDR3nt: TGTGCCAGCAGTTTTCCAGGGACGAGTGAAAAACTGTTTTTT; CDR3aa: CASSFPGTSEKLFF; j_gene: TRBJ1-4; d_gene: NA; v_gene: TRBV28; abundance: NA
CDR3nt: TGTGCCAGCAGCCTTAAGGGCGGGGGGAGCACAGATACGCAGTATTTT; CDR3aa: CASSLKGGGSTDTQYF; j_gene: TRBJ2-3; d_gene: TRBD2; v_gene: TRBV2; abundance: NA
CDR3nt: TGTGCCAGCAGCGCGACTAGCGGACACCAAGAGACCCAGTACTTC; CDR3aa: CASSATSGHQETQYF; j_gene: TRBJ2-5; d_gene: TRBD2; v_gene: TRBV3-1/TRBV3-2; abundance: NA
CDR3nt: TGCGCCAGCAGCCAAGATACTAGCGGGAACCTCAATGAGCAGTTCTTC; CDR3aa: CASSQDTSGNLNEQFF; j_gene: TRBJ2-1; d_gene: TRBD2; v_gene: TRBV4-3; abundance: NA
CDR3nt: TGTGCCAGCAGCTCCCGGACAGAGGTAATGAACACTGAAGCTTTCTTT; CDR3aa: CASSSRTEVMNTEAFF; j_gene: TRBJ1-1; d_gene: NA; v_gene: TRBV11-2; abundance: NA
CDR3nt: TGTGCCAGCGGATCCTACGAGCAGTACTTC; CDR3aa: CASGSYEQYF; j_gene: TRBJ2-7; d_gene: NA; v_gene: TRBV6-5; abundance: NA
CDR3nt: TGTGCCATCAGTGAGTCGGGGGTGAACACTGAAGCTTTCTTT; CDR3aa: CAISESGVNTEAFF; j_gene: TRBJ1-1; d_gene: NA; v_gene: TRBV10-3; abundance: NA
CDR3nt: TGTGCCAGTATGAAGGGGGACCGCATTGGGGCTTTCTTT; CDR3aa: CASMKGDRIGAFF; j_gene: TRBJ1-1; d_gene: NA; v_gene: TRBV10-3; abundance: once
CDR3nt: TGTGCCAGCAGCCCCCGGCCTTCTCTCAATGAGCAGTTCTTC; CDR3aa: CASSPRPSLNEQFF; j_gene: TRBJ2-1; d_gene: NA; v_gene: TRBV14; abundance: NA
CDR3nt: TGTGCCAGCAGGGCCCCCAGAGGGGGGGACACCGGGGAGCTGTTTTTT; CDR3aa: CASRAPRGGDTGELFF; j_gene: TRBJ2-2; d_gene: NA; v_gene: TRBV2; abundance: NA
CDR3nt: TGTGCCAGCAGATCCGACAAAAATCAGCCCCAGCATTTT; CDR3aa: CASRSDKNQPQHF; j_gene: TRBJ1-5; d_gene: NA; v_gene: TRBV7-2; abundance: NA
CDR3nt: TGCGCCAGCAGCCAAGGACTAGCGGCCTCCTACGAGCAGTACTTC; CDR3aa: CASSQGLAASYEQYF; j_gene: TRBJ2-7; d_gene: TRBD2; v_gene: TRBV4-3; abundance: NA
CDR3nt: TGTGCCAGCACACCGGGGGGAAACACTGAAGCTTTCTTT; CDR3aa: CASTPGGNTEAFF; j_gene: TRBJ1-1; d_gene: NA; v_gene: TRBV6-5; abundance: NA
CDR3nt: TGTGCCAGCAGCCCGGCGGGGACATTCAATCAGCCCCAGCATTTT; CDR3aa: CASSPAGTFNQPQHF; j_gene: TRBJ1-5; d_gene: NA; v_gene: TRBV7-9; abundance: NA
CDR3nt: TGTGCCAGTAGGGGGGCGGGTGGAAACACCATATATTTT; CDR3aa: CASRGAGGNTIYF; j_gene: TRBJ1-3; d_gene: NA; v_gene: TRBV27; abundance: NA
CDR3nt: TGTGCCAGCAGTTTATCGAAAACCCTCTACGAGCAGTACTTC; CDR3aa: CASSLSKTLYEQYF; j_gene: TRBJ2-7; d_gene: NA; v_gene: TRBV27; abundance: NA
CDR3nt: TGTGCCAGTAGTTATGGGCGGACTAATGAAAAACTGTTTTTT; CDR3aa: CASSYGRTNEKLFF; j_gene: TRBJ1-4; d_gene: NA; v_gene: TRBV19; abundance: NA
CDR3nt: TGTGCCAGCAGCCTTCAGGGAGGGAACACTGAAGCTTTCTTT; CDR3aa: CASSLQGGNTEAFF; j_gene: TRBJ1-1; d_gene: NA; v_gene: TRBV14; abundance: NA
CDR3nt: TGTGCCAGCAGCCCGGCTGACCTGGGGACCCAGTACTTC; CDR3aa: CASSPADLGTQYF; j_gene: TRBJ2-5; d_gene: NA; v_gene: TRBV5-4; abundance: NA
CDR3nt: TGTGCCAGCAGCTTGCTAGCGGGGGGGCGGGATACGCAGTATTTT; CDR3aa: CASSLLAGGRDTQYF; j_gene: TRBJ2-3; d_gene: TRBD2; v_gene: TRBV11-3; abundance: NA
CDR3nt: TGTGCCAGCGGCCTGAATCAGCCCCAGCATTTT; CDR3aa: CASGLNQPQHF; j_gene: TRBJ1-5; d_gene: NA; v_gene: TRBV9; abundance: NA
CDR3nt: TGTGCCAGCTGCGAGGACAGGGGGAATTCACCCCTCCACTTT; CDR3aa: CASCEDRGNSPLHF; j_gene: TRBJ1-6; d_gene: TRBD1; v_gene: TRBV27; abundance: NA
CDR3nt: TGTGCCAGTAGTATAAACAGGGGTGGAACTGGGGCCAACGTCCTGACTTTC; CDR3aa: CASSINRGGTGANVLTF; j_gene: TRBJ2-6; d_gene: TRBD1; v_gene: TRBV19; abundance: NA
CDR3nt: TGCAGCGTTAGGGGGACAGGGGATCAGCCCCAGCATTTT; CDR3aa: CSVRGTGDQPQHF; j_gene: TRBJ1-5; d_gene: TRBD1; v_gene: TRBV29-1; abundance: NA